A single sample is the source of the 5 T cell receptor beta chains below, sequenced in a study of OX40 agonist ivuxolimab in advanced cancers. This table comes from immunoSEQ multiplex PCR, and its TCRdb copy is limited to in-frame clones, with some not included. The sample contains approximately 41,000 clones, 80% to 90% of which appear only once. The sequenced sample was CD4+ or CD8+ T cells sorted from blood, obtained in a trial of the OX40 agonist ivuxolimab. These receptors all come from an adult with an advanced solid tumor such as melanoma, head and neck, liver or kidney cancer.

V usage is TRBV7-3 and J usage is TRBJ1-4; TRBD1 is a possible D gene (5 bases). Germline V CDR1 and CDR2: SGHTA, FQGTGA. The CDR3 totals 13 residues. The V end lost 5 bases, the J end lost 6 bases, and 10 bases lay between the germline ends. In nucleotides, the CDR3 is TGTGCCAGCAGCGGGGCGTCCCATGAAAAACTGTTTTTT. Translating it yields CASSGASHEKLFF.

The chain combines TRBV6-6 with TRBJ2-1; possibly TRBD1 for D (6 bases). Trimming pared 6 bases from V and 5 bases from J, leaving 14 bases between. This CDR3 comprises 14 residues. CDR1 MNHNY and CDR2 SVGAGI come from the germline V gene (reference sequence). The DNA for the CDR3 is TGTGCCAGCAGCCCGCAGGGGATCGACAATGAGCAGTTCTTC. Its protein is CASSPQGIDNEQFF.

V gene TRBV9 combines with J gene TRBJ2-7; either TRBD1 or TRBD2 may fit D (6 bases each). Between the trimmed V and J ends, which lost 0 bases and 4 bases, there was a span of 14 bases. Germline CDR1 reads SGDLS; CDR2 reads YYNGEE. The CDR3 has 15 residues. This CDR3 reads CASSVGGTITYEQYF. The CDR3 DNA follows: TGTGCCAGCAGCGTAGGCGGGACAATTACTTACGAGCAGTACTTC. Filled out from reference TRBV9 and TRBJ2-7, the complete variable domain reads DSGVTQTPKHLITATGQRVTLRCSPRSGDLSVYWYQQSLDQGLQFLIQYYNGEERAKGNILERFSAQQFPDLHSELNLSSLELGDSALYFCASSVGGTITYEQYFGPGTRLTVT.

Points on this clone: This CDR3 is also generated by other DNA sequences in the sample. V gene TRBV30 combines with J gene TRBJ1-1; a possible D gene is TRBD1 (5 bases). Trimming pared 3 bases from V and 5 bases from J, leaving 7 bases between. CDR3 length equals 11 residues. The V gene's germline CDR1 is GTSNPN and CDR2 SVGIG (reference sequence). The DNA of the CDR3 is TGTGCCTGGAGCAGGGATACTGAAGCTTTCTTT. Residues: CAWSRDTEAFF.

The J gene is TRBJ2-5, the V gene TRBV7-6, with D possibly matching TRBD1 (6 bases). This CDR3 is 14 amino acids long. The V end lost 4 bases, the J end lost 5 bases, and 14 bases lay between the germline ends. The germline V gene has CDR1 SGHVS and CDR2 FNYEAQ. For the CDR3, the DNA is TGTGCCAGCAGCTCTGGAACAGGGCTTGAGACCCAGTACTTC. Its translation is CASSSGTGLETQYF.